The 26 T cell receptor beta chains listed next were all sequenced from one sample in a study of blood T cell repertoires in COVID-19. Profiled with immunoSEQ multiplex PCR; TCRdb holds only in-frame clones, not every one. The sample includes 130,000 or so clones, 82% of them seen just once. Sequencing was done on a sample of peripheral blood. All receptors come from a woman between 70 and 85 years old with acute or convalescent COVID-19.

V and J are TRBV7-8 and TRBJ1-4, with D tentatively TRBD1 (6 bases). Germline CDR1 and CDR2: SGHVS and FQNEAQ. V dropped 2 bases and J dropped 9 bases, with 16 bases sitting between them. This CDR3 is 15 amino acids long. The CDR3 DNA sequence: TGTGCCAGCAGCTTACATCAGGGGCCGAGCCAAAAACTGTTTTTT. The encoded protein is CASSLHQGPSQKLFF. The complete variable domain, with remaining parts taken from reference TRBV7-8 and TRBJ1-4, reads GAGVSQSPRYKVAKRGQDVALRCDPISGHVSLFWYQQALGQGPEFLTYFQNEAQLDKSGLPSDRFFAERPEGSVSTLKIQRTQQEDSAVYLCASSLHQGPSQKLFFGSGTQLSVL.

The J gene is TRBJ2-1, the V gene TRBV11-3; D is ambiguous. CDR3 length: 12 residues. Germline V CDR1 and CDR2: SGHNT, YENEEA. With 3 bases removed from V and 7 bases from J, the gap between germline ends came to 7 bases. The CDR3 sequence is CASSFRSNEQFF. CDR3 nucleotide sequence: TGTGCCAGCAGCTTCCGTTCGAATGAGCAGTTCTTC.

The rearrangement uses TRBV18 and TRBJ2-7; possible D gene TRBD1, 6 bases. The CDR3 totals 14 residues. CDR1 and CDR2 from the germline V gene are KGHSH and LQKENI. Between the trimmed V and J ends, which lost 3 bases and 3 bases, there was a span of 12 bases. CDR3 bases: TGTGCCAGCTCACCTAATGTACAGGGCTACGAGCAGTACGTC. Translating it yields CASSPNVQGYEQYV.

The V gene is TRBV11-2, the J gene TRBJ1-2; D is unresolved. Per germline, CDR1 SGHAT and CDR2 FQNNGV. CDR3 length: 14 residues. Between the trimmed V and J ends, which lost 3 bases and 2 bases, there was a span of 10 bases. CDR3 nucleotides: TGTGCCAGCAGCTTTGAGCCTACCAACTATGGCTACACCTTC. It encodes CASSFEPTNYGYTF.

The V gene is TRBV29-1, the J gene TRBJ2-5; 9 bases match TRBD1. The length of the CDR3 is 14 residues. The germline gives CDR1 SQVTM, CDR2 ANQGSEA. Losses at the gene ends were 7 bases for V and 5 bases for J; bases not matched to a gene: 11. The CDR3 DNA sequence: TGCAGCGCCCGACAGGGGGAGGGTAGCGAGACCCAGTACTTC. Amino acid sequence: CSARQGEGSETQYF.

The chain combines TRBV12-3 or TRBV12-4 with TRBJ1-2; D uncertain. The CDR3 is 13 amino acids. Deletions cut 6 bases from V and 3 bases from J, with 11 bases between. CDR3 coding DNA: TGTGCCAGCAGCCCGGACGGGGACTATGGCTACACCTTC. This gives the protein CASSPDGDYGYTF.

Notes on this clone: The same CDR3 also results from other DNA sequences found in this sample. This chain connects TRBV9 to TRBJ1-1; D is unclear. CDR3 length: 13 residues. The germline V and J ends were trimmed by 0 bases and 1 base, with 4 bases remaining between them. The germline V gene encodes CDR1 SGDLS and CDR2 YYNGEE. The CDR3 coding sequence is TGTGCCAGCAGCGTAGCGGGGAACACTGAAGCTTTCTTT. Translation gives CASSVAGNTEAFF.

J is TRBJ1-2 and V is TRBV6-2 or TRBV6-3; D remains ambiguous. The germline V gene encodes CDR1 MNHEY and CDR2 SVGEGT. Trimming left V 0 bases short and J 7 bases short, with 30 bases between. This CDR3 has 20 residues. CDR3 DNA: TGTGCCAGCAGTTACTCGGTGGCCGAGCTTGCTAAACAGTTTCAATCTGGCTACACCTTC. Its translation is CASSYSVAELAKQFQSGYTF.

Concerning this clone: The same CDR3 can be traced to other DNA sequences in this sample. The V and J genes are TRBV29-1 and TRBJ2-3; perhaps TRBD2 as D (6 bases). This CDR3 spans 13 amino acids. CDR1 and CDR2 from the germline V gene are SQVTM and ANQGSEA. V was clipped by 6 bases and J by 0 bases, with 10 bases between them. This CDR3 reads CSVETSSTDTQYF. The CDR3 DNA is TGCAGCGTCGAAACTAGCAGCACAGATACGCAGTATTTT.

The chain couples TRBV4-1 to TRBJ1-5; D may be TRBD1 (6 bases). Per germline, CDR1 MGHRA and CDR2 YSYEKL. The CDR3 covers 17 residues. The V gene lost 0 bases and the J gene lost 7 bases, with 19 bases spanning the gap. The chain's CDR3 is CASSQDFSQGRQQPQHF. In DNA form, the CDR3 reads TGCGCCAGCAGCCAAGATTTCTCCCAGGGGCGGCAACAGCCCCAGCATTTT.

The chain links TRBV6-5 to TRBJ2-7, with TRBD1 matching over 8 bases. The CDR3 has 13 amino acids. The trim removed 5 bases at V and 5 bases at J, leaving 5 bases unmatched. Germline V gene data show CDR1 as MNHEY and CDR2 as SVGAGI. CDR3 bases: TGTGCCAGCAGTCCAACAGGGGGTCACGAGCAGTACGTC. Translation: CASSPTGGHEQYV.

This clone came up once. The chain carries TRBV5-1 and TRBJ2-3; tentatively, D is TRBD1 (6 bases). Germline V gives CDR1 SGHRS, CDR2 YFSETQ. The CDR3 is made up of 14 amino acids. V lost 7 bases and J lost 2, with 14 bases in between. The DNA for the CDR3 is TGCGCCAGCGGCCGGGACACTCCCACAGATACGCAGTATTTT. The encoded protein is CASGRDTPTDTQYF.

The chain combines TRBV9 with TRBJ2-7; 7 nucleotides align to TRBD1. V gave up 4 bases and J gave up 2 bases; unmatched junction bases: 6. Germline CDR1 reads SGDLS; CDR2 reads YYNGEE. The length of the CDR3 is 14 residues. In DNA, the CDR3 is TGTGCCAGCAGCCCAAGTGACAGGGCCTACGAGCAGTACTTC. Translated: CASSPSDRAYEQYF.

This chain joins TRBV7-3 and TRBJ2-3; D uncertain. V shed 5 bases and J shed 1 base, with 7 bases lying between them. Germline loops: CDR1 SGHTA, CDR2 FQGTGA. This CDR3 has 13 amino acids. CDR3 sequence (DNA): TGTGCCAGCAGCCCCCAGGGCACAGATACGCAGTATTTT. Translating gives CASSPQGTDTQYF.

The CDR3: CASRGGDQPQHF. CDR3 coding DNA: TGTGCCAGCAGAGGGGGCGATCAGCCCCAGCATTTT. The V call is TRBV6-5, the J call TRBJ1-5; 7 nucleotides align to TRBD1. The CDR3 totals 12 residues. Trimming removed 6 bases from V and 5 bases from J; junction bases left unmatched: 1. Looked up from germline, CDR1 is MNHEY and CDR2 is SVGAGI.

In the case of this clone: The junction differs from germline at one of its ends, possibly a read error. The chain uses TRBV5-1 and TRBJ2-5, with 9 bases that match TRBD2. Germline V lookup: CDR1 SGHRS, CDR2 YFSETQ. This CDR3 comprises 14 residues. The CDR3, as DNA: TGCGCCAGCACCTTGGGACTAGCAGAAGAGACCCAGTACTTC. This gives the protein CASTLGLAEETQYF.

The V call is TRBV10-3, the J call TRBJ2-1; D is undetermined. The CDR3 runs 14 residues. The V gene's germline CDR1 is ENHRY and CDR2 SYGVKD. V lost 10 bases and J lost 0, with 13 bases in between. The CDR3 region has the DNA TGTGCCACCAAGCCTGCAAGCTCCTACAATGAGCAGTTCTTC. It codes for CATKPASSYNEQFF.

The CDR3 DNA follows: TGTGCCAGCAGTAAGGCCAGGGGGATCGGTGAAGCTTTCTTT. This encodes CASSKARGIGEAFF. The chain employs TRBV11-3 and TRBJ1-1; the match to TRBD1 covers 7 bases. V lost 6 bases, J lost 7 bases, and 11 bases stayed unmatched. CDR3 length equals 14 residues. Germline CDR1 SGHNT, CDR2 YENEEA.

CDR3 coding DNA: TGTGCCAGTAGTTCGGGGACAGGTCTATTGAACACTGAAGCTTTCTTT. This codes for CASSSGTGLLNTEAFF. This rearrangement joins TRBV19 to TRBJ1-1; 8 bases match TRBD1. Germline V gene lookup returns CDR1 LNHDA and CDR2 SQIVND (reference sequence). J lost 0 bases, V lost 5 bases, and 8 bases had no gene match. CDR3 length: 16 residues.

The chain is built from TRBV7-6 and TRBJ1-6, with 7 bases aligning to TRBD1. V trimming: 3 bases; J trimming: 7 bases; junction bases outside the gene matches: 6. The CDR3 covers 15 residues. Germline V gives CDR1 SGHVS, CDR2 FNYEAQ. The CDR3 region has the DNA TGTGCCAGCAGCTTCGACAGGGTGCAAAATTCACCCCTCCACTTT. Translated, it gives CASSFDRVQNSPLHF.

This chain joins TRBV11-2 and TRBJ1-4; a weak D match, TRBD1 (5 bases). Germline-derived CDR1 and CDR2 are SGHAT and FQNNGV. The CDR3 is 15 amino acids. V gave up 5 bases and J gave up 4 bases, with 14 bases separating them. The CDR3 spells CASSLTTVINEKLFF. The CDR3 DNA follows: TGTGCCAGCAGCCTTACGACAGTAATTAATGAAAAACTGTTTTTT.

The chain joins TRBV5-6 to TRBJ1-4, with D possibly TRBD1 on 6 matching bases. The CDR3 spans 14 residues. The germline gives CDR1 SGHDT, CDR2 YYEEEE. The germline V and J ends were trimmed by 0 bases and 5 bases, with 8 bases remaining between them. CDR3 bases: TGTGCCAGCAGCTTGGGGGGGCGAAATGAAAAACTGTTTTTT. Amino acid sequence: CASSLGGRNEKLFF.

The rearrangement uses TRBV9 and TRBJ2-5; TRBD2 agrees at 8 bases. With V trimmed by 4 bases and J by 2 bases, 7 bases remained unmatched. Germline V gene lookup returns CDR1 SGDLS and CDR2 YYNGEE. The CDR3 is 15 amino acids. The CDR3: CASSRMSGGQETQYF. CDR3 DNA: TGTGCCAGCAGCCGGATGAGCGGGGGTCAAGAGACCCAGTACTTC.

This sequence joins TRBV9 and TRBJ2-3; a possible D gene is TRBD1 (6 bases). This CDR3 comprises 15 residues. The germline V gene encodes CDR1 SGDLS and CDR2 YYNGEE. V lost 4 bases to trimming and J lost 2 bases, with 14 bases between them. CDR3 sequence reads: CASSIRGLLTDTQYF. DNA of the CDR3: TGTGCCAGCAGCATCAGGGGCCTCCTCACAGATACGCAGTATTTT. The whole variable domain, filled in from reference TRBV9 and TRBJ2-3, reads DSGVTQTPKHLITATGQRVTLRCSPRSGDLSVYWYQQSLDQGLQFLIQYYNGEERAKGNILERFSAQQFPDLHSELNLSSLELGDSALYFCASSIRGLLTDTQYFGPGTRLTVL.

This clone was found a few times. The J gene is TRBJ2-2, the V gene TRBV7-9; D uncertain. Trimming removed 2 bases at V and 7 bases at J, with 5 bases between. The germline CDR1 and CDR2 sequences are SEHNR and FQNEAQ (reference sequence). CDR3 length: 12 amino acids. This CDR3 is CASSLNLGELFF. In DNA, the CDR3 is TGTGCCAGCAGCTTAAATCTCGGGGAGCTGTTTTTT.

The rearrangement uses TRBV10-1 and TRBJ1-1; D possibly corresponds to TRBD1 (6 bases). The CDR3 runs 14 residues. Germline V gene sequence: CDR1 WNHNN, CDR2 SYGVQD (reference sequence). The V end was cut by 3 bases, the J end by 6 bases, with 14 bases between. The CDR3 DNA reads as TGCGCCAGCAGTGACACACCAGGGGACGCTGAAGCTTTCTTT. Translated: CASSDTPGDAEAFF.